This note documents a single T cell receptor beta chain sequence. Its antigen remains unidentified. V gave up 7 bases and J gave up 4 bases; unmatched junction bases: 9. CDR3 length equals 15 residues. This sample was included in a study of breast tumors, draining lymph nodes, adjacent tissues. A single record per CDR3 protein comes from TCRdb applying MiXCR to the multiplex PCR reads. The sample carries 17,000 or so distinct CDR3 sequences, 60% to 70% recorded once. Points from the study as a whole: Tumor and nontumor repertoires were significantly more similar in luminal-like than in basal-like breast cancer. Findings are consistent with lymph node origin and intratumoral expansion of most tumor T cells. Compared with lymph nodes, tumors were less diverse; compared with nontumor tissue, more.

Sequencing was carried out using tumor-adjacent breast tissue. This sequence was found in a female donor with breast cancer. Some clones in this sample may be carry-over from other donors' samples. The V gene is TRBV12-3 or TRBV12-4, the J gene TRBJ1-3, with 8 positions matching TRBD1. Here the CDR3 reads CASTKGQVLGNTIYF. CDR3 coding DNA: TGTGCCAGCACCAAGGGACAGGTGCTAGGAAACACCATATATTTT.